These 25 T cell receptor beta chains were sequenced from one sample in a study of blood T cell repertoires in COVID-19 (dated by TCRdb to 2019 to 2021). The library was produced with the immunoSEQ multiplex PCR assay. TCRdb stores this immuneACCESS table with in-frame sequences only. Part of the clones is absent; in the studies checked, under half of the shortfall reflects unresolved V genes, and no reason is known for the rest. This sample has around 40,000 clones in its table, and 92% of those were observed once. 12% of the sample rests with the top ten. The sequenced sample consisted of peripheral blood. Receptor source: a human donor in a cohort sampled during active COVID-19.

This chain joins TRBV27 and TRBJ2-3; 12 nucleotides match TRBD2. V shed 6 bases and J 6 bases; nucleotides not matched to a gene: 4. Germline CDR1 MNHEY, CDR2 SMNVEV (reference sequence). The CDR3 has 14 residues. CDR3 DNA: TGTGCCAGCAGATGGACTAGCGGGGCTGATACGCAGTATTTT. Translation: CASRWTSGADTQYF.

The chain recombines TRBV7-3 with TRBJ2-5; 9 bases agree with TRBD1. The germline V gene encodes CDR1 SGHTA and CDR2 FQGTGA. The CDR3 runs 17 residues. V gave up 1 base and J gave up 4 bases; unmatched junction bases: 10. The chain's CDR3 is CASSLRGQGERSETQYF. As DNA, the CDR3 is TGTGCCAGCAGCTTAAGGGGACAGGGAGAAAGGTCAGAGACCCAGTACTTC.

The rearrangement uses TRBV24-1 and TRBJ1-5, with D unresolved. Germline CDR1 and CDR2: KGHDR and SFDVKD. There are 8 residues in the CDR3. The DNA of the CDR3 is TGTGATAAACAGCCCCAGCATTTT. It specifies CDKQPQHF.

J is TRBJ2-1 and V is TRBV14, with a possible D match to TRBD2 (6 bases). Germline CDR1 reads SGHDN; CDR2 reads FVKESK. The CDR3 contains 16 residues. The V gene lost 5 bases and the J gene lost 3 bases, with 17 bases spanning the gap. The CDR3 nucleotides are TGTGCCAGCAGCTCCCGCCGGGACTGGCACTACAATGAGCAGTTCTTC. Translation gives CASSSRRDWHYNEQFF.

This chain uses TRBV5-6 with TRBJ2-2; 11 bases map to TRBD2. CDR1 SGHDT and CDR2 YYEEEE come from the germline V gene. V dropped 7 bases and J dropped 0; count of bases not matched to a gene: 11. This CDR3 is 18 amino acids long. For the CDR3, the DNA is TGTGCCAGCTCGGGGACTAGCGGACCGGGTTCGAACACCGGGGAGCTGTTTTTT. Residues: CASSGTSGPGSNTGELFF.

The chain combines TRBV3-1 (or the pseudogene TRBV3-2) with TRBJ2-5, with D uncertain. V was trimmed by 1 base and J by 4 bases, leaving 4 bases between them. The CDR3 is 12 residues long. Germline CDR1 reads LGHDT; CDR2 reads YNNKEL (reference sequence). CDR3 sequence (DNA): TGTGCCAGCAGCCAAGTTAGAGAGACCCAGTACTTC. This encodes CASSQVRETQYF.

The rearrangement joins TRBV27 to TRBJ2-7, with TRBD2 identical over 7 bases. With V trimmed by 8 bases and J by 0 bases, 4 bases remained unmatched. The CDR3 runs to 13 residues. CDR1 is MNHEY and CDR2 is SMNVEV in the germline V gene (reference sequence). The CDR3 coding sequence is TGTGCCAGCGGGAGGGGTTCCTCCTACGAGCAGTACTTC. Its translation: CASGRGSSYEQYF.

The rearrangement joins TRBV29-1 to TRBJ2-3; D might be TRBD2 (5 bases). Trimming pared 5 bases from V and 0 bases from J, leaving 12 bases between. The CDR3 runs 14 residues. Per the germline V gene, CDR1 is SQVTM and CDR2 is ANQGSEA. The CDR3 sequence is CSVSNSASTDTQYF. The CDR3 nucleotides read TGCAGCGTTAGTAATAGCGCCAGCACAGATACGCAGTATTTT.

The chain carries TRBV3-1 (or the pseudogene TRBV3-2) and TRBJ2-1, with 7 bases fitting TRBD2. Germline CDR1 and CDR2: LGHDT and YNNKEL (reference sequence). This CDR3 contains 11 residues. J gave up 13 bases and V 4 bases, and 4 bases lay outside the gene matches. The CDR3 protein is CASSLGLGQFF. The CDR3 bases are TGTGCCAGCAGCCTCGGACTAGGTCAGTTCTTC.

About this clone: Other DNA sequences within the sample encode an identical CDR3. The J gene is TRBJ2-7, the V gene TRBV7-2, with D possibly being TRBD1 (6 bases). The CDR3 spans 14 residues. Trimming took off 3 bases at V and 4 bases at J, with 13 bases between the two ends. Per germline, CDR1 SGHTA and CDR2 FQGNSA. The CDR3 loop is CASSFSGTPYEQYF. CDR3 in DNA: TGTGCCAGCAGCTTCTCTGGGACACCTTACGAGCAGTACTTC.

The V call is TRBV6-2 or TRBV6-3, the J call TRBJ2-7; 7 bases are a match to TRBD1. The germline CDR1 and CDR2 sequences are MNHEY and SVGEGT. V shed 5 bases and J 4 bases; nucleotides not matched to a gene: 8. The CDR3 is 14 amino acids. CDR3 region: CASSLTGERYEQYF. CDR3 bases: TGTGCCAGCAGTCTAACAGGGGAGCGGTACGAGCAGTACTTC.

The chain recombines TRBV7-2 with TRBJ1-1; a weak D match, TRBD1 (5 bases). The CDR3 extends over 13 amino acids. CDR1 and CDR2 (germline): SGHTA, FQGNSA. V was pared by 0 bases and J by 5 bases, with 7 bases between. CDR3 protein: CASSLAQGTEAFF. CDR3 bases: TGTGCCAGCAGCTTAGCGCAGGGTACTGAAGCTTTCTTT.

CDR3 region: CATSAGFMEGKGANVLTF. The CDR3 DNA reads as TGTGCCACCAGCGCGGGATTTATGGAGGGCAAGGGGGCCAACGTCCTGACTTTC. The gene calls are TRBV24-1 and TRBJ2-6; tentatively, D is TRBD2 (6 bases). Trimming shortened V by 7 bases and J by 4 bases, and 22 bases separated the two germline ends. CDR1 and CDR2 (germline): KGHDR, SFDVKD. This CDR3 has 18 residues.

The V and J genes are TRBV5-6 and TRBJ2-7, with 9 bases identical to TRBD2. The V segment lost 4 bases and the J segment 2 bases; nucleotides outside the gene matches: 7. The CDR3 length is 15 residues. CDR1 and CDR2 (germline): SGHDT, YYEEEE. The CDR3 reads CASSRAAGGAYEQYF. CDR3 nucleotide sequence: TGTGCCAGCAGCCGAGCCGCGGGGGGGGCCTACGAGCAGTACTTC.

The chain uses TRBV15 and TRBJ1-2; D ambiguous. CDR1 and CDR2 (germline): LNHNV, YYDKDF (reference sequence). The CDR3 is 13 amino acids. V lost 6 bases and J lost 4, with 12 bases in between. For the CDR3, the DNA is TGTGCCACCAGTTCCAACTCGGGCTATGGCTACACCTTC. Protein sequence: CATSSNSGYGYTF.

The J gene is TRBJ2-3, the V gene TRBV7-9; the D gene is possibly TRBD2 (5 bases). Looked up from germline, CDR1 is SEHNR and CDR2 is FQNEAQ (reference sequence). V gave up 5 bases and J gave up 5 bases, with 17 bases separating them. The CDR3 totals 15 residues. This CDR3 is CASSHQTPGLDTQYF. In DNA form, the CDR3 reads TGTGCCAGCAGCCACCAAACCCCGGGGTTAGATACGCAGTATTTT.

The chain combines TRBV9 with TRBJ2-1; a possible D gene is TRBD2 (7 bases). V was cut by 3 bases and J by 3 bases, with 13 bases left in between. CDR1 is SGDLS, CDR2 YYNGEE, per germline. The CDR3 has 15 residues. The CDR3 here is CASSAEGGYYNEQFF. For the CDR3, the DNA is TGTGCCAGCAGCGCCGAGGGGGGGTACTACAATGAGCAGTTCTTC.

The chain has TRBV7-2 and TRBJ2-3; D not resolved. There are 13 residues in the CDR3. Germline loops: CDR1 SGHTA, CDR2 FQGNSA. With 2 bases removed from V and 4 bases from J, the gap between germline ends came to 7 bases. In DNA form, the CDR3 reads TGTGCCAGCAGCTTACCCGTTGCAGATACGCAGTATTTT. It codes for CASSLPVADTQYF. Full variable domain (missing parts from reference TRBV7-2 and TRBJ2-3): GAGVSQSPSNKVTEKGKDVELRCDPISGHTALYWYRQSLGQGLEFLIYFQGNSAPDKSGLPSDRFSAERTGGSVSTLTIQRTQQEDSAVYLCASSLPVADTQYFGPGTRLTVL.

V and J are TRBV19 and TRBJ1-4, with D hard to call. CDR3 length: 13 amino acids. V was trimmed by 5 bases and J by 5 bases, leaving 9 bases between them. Germline V gene sequence: CDR1 LNHDA, CDR2 SQIVND (reference sequence). The CDR3 spells CASSLQRNEKLFF. Here the CDR3 DNA reads TGTGCCAGTAGTTTGCAGAGGAATGAAAAACTGTTTTTT. The entire variable domain, with the rest obtained from reference TRBV19 and TRBJ1-4, is as follows: DGGITQSPKYLFRKEGQNVTLSCEQNLNHDAMYWYRQDPGQGLRLIYYSQIVNDFQKGDIAEGYSVSREKKESFPLTVTSAQKNPTAFYLCASSLQRNEKLFFGSGTQLSVL.

V and J are TRBV7-9 and TRBJ2-3; 7 bases match TRBD2. There are 14 residues in the CDR3. Germline V gene lookup returns CDR1 SEHNR and CDR2 FQNEAQ (reference sequence). Trimming took 3 bases from V and 3 from J; bases not matched to a gene: 3. The CDR3 coding sequence is TGTGCCAGCAGCTTGATAGCGGGTACAGATACGCAGTATTTT. Its protein is CASSLIAGTDTQYF.

The chain uses TRBV7-8 and TRBJ2-7; TRBD2 is a possible D gene (5 bases). In germline, CDR1 is SGHVS, CDR2 FQNEAQ. This CDR3 is 18 amino acids long. The ends were cut back, 2 bases at V and 7 bases at J, with 27 bases in the middle. The CDR3 is CASSLLSRLSAPRGEQYF. The CDR3 nucleotides read TGTGCCAGCAGCTTATTGTCGCGGTTGTCAGCCCCGAGAGGGGAGCAGTACTTC.

The CDR3 region has the DNA TGCAGCGTTGGGGGTGGGACTAGCGGGTACAATGAGCAGTTCTTC. It encodes CSVGGGTSGYNEQFF. The chain couples TRBV29-1 to TRBJ2-1; TRBD2 matches at 12 bases. The V gene end was trimmed by 4 bases and the J gene end by 4 bases; junction bases not matched to a gene: 5. Looked up from germline, CDR1 is SQVTM and CDR2 is ANQGSEA. This CDR3 contains 15 residues.

The chain has TRBV5-1 and TRBJ1-3, with 9 nucleotides matching TRBD1. Germline loops: CDR1 SGHRS, CDR2 YFSETQ. This CDR3 spans 17 amino acids. V dropped 4 bases and J dropped 9; count of bases not matched to a gene: 17. The CDR3 loop reads CASSPQRTGGHPSTIYF. DNA of the CDR3: TGCGCCAGCAGCCCACAGAGAACAGGGGGCCATCCGAGCACCATATATTTT.

This chain uses TRBV27 with TRBJ2-7; possible D gene TRBD1, 6 bases. The CDR3 extends over 15 amino acids. Germline loops: CDR1 MNHEY, CDR2 SMNVEV (reference sequence). Trimming removed 2 bases at V and 3 bases at J, with 14 bases between. The CDR3 DNA follows: TGTGCCAGCAGTTTAAGAACAGGGATGGGCTACGAGCAGTACTTC. This sequence encodes CASSLRTGMGYEQYF.

The chain uses TRBV5-1 and TRBJ2-3; the D gene is possibly TRBD1 (6 bases). Trimming shortened V by 0 bases and J by 0 bases, and 20 bases separated the two germline ends. The CDR3 has 19 residues. Germline V gene data show CDR1 as SGHRS and CDR2 as YFSETQ. CDR3 DNA: TGCGCCAGCAGCTTGGCCCTAGGGGGAGCCCTGTTAAGCACAGATACGCAGTATTTT. Protein product: CASSLALGGALLSTDTQYF.